One sample yielded the 9 T cell receptor beta chains listed below, sequenced in a study of T cell responses to AZD1222 COVID-19 vaccine. Generated by immunoSEQ multiplex PCR, the TCRdb table keeps only in-frame clones and is missing some. The sample records about 110,000 clones, roughly 90% being singletons. The sequencing here drew on peripheral blood, taken on day 0 of AZD1222 vaccination. The receptors were sampled from an adult in good health.

This clone was counted a single time. The rearrangement uses TRBV15 and TRBJ1-3; no reliable D call. V was clipped by 0 bases and J by 1 base, with 7 bases between them. Germline loops: CDR1 LNHNV, CDR2 YYDKDF (reference sequence). This CDR3 has 15 amino acids. This CDR3 reads CATSRDQGSGNTIYF. CDR3 nucleotide sequence: TGTGCCACCAGCAGAGATCAAGGGTCTGGAAACACCATATATTTT.

This clone was detected only once. This rearrangement joins TRBV18 to TRBJ2-3; no definite D call. The length of the CDR3 is 18 residues. The germline V gene encodes CDR1 KGHSH and CDR2 LQKENI. V was cut by 4 bases and J by 1 base, with 21 bases left in between. CDR3 DNA sequence: TGTGCCAGCTCACTTTCTGCCCCCGATTTAGGACGCACAGATACGCAGTATTTT. It specifies CASSLSAPDLGRTDTQYF.

The rearrangement joins TRBV5-4 to TRBJ2-1; a possible D gene is TRBD2 (6 bases). The CDR3 sequence is 11 residues long. CDR1 is SGHNT and CDR2 is YYREEE in the germline V gene (reference sequence). V was clipped by 3 bases and J by 10 bases, with 8 bases between them. As DNA, the CDR3 is TGTGCCAGCAGCTCTGGGGGGGAGCAGTTCTTC. Translation gives CASSSGGEQFF.

CDR3 in amino acids: CASSQGRYEQYF. In DNA form, the CDR3 reads TGTGCCAGCAGCCAAGGCAGATACGAGCAGTACTTC. V usage is TRBV14 and J usage is TRBJ2-7; D gene unclear. Trimming left V 1 base short and J 4 bases short, with 5 bases between. Per germline, CDR1 SGHDN and CDR2 FVKESK. There are 12 residues in the CDR3.

This sequence joins TRBV11-3 and TRBJ2-7; TRBD1 is a possible D gene (9 bases). The CDR3 totals 15 residues. The germline gives CDR1 SGHNT, CDR2 YENEEA. V was pared by 5 bases and J by 4 bases, with 18 bases between. Here the CDR3 DNA reads TGTGCCAGCAGCCGGGGGGGACAGGGAGTATACGAGCAGTACTTC. Encoded protein: CASSRGGQGVYEQYF.

This chain joins TRBV6-5 and TRBJ1-1, with TRBD1 as a possible D gene (5 bases). The V gene lost 6 bases and the J gene lost 8 bases, with 22 bases spanning the gap. CDR1 is MNHEY and CDR2 is SVGAGI in the germline V gene. This CDR3 contains 15 residues. Written as DNA, the CDR3 is TGTGCCAGCAGCCTCAGGGCGCCAGCATGGGTAGAAGCTTTCTTT. This translates into CASSLRAPAWVEAFF.

The gene calls are TRBV24-1 and TRBJ1-2, with TRBD1 identical over 7 bases. This CDR3 is 14 amino acids long. CDR1 is KGHDR and CDR2 is SFDVKD in the germline V gene. The V gene end was trimmed by 3 bases and the J gene end by 8 bases; junction bases not matched to a gene: 8. CDR3 loop: CATSDRKDREGYTF. CDR3 bases: TGTGCCACCAGTGATAGGAAAGACAGGGAAGGCTACACCTTC.

This clone was detected only once. The chain carries TRBV30 and TRBJ1-2; D call uncertain. Germline values: CDR1 GTSNPN, CDR2 SVGIG (reference sequence). The ends were cut back, 3 bases at V and 5 bases at J, with 13 bases in the middle. The CDR3 spans 13 residues. The DNA of the CDR3 is TGTGCCTGGAGGCCGAGCGGCAGTTATGGCTACACCTTC. Translating it yields CAWRPSGSYGYTF.

The gene calls are TRBV4-1 and TRBJ2-7; TRBD1 agrees at 7 bases. The V gene's germline CDR1 is MGHRA and CDR2 YSYEKL. The CDR3 sequence is 15 residues long. Trimming cost V 1 base and J 2 bases; bases outside gene matches: 5. The CDR3 sequence: CASSQVGQLAYEQYF. CDR3 bases: TGCGCCAGCAGCCAAGTGGGACAGTTAGCCTACGAGCAGTACTTC.